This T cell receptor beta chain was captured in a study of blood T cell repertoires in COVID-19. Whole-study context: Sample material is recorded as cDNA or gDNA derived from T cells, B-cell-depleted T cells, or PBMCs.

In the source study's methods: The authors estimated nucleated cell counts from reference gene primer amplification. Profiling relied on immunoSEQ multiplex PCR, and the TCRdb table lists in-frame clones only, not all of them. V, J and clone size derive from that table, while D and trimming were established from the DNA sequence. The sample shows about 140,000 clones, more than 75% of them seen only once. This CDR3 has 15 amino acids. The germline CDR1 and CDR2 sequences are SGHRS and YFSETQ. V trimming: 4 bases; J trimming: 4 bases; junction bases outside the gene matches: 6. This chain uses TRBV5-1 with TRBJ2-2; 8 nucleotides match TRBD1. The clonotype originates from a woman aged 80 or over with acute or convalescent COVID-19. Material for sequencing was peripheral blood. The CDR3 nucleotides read TGCGCCAGCAGCCACGGACAGGGAGTCACCGGGGAGCTGTTTTTT. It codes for CASSHGQGVTGELFF.